The clone carrying this T cell receptor (beta chain) was seen many times. Its antigen remains unknown. Individual cDNA molecules carried attached unique molecular identifiers. TCRdb processed the 5' RACE reads anew with MiXCR; each CDR3 protein has one entry. The table lists tens of thousands of distinct CDR3 sequences, approximately 8% of them singletons. This sample is part of a study of early T cells in non-severe SARS-CoV-2 infection. Study-wide background: Bulk RNA taken from unsorted whole blood was sequenced, leaving chains unpaired. Study-level points and caveats: Missing private and CD4 specificities, VDJdb matching favored anti-spike CD8 responses.

The CDR3 consists of 15 residues. The germline CDR1 and CDR2 sequences are MGHDK and SYGVNS. V was shortened by 3 bases and J by 8 bases, with 14 bases between the two germline ends. This rearrangement joins TRBV25-1 to TRBJ1-6; D is uncertain. Sequencing used whole blood. The sequence derives from an adult who was a healthcare worker with PCR-confirmed SARS-CoV-2 infection or an uninfected control (not recorded which). The CDR3 region is CASSDRPLTHSPLHF. The CDR3 bases are TGTGCCAGCAGTGACAGGCCGCTCACACATTCACCCCTCCACTTT.